These 30 T cell receptor beta chains originate from one sample sequenced in a study of CD8 T cells in ankylosing spondylitis. Study observations and caveats: A TCR beta motif of about eight highly homologous variants appeared characteristic of ankylosing spondylitis blood.

TCRdb reprocessed the 5' RACE reads via MiXCR and lists one record per CDR3 protein. This table holds 700,000 to 850,000 distinct CDR3 sequences, around 11% found once. For these TCRs, the target antigens are not known. What was sequenced was blood, either unsorted or a sorted T cell fraction (not recorded which). All receptors come from a male donor with ankylosing spondylitis.

This clonotype was counted ten times or more. CDR3 sequence: CASSYGGDRFSNYGYTF. The CDR3 DNA follows: TGTGCCAGCAGTTACGGGGGGGATCGCTTTTCTAACTATGGCTACACCTTC. The chain couples TRBV6-5 to TRBJ1-2; perhaps TRBD1 as D (5 bases). Trimming pared 2 bases from V and 0 bases from J, leaving 16 bases between. This CDR3 comprises 17 residues. Germline assignment: CDR1 MNHEY and CDR2 SVGAGI.

The sample holds a few counts of this clonotype. The chain employs TRBV12-3 or TRBV12-4 and TRBJ2-1; 8 bases match TRBD2. The V gene end was trimmed by 5 bases and the J gene end by 5 bases; junction bases not matched to a gene: 5. CDR3 length equals 14 residues. The CDR3 loop reads CASSPQLADNEQFF. DNA of the CDR3: TGTGCCAGCAGTCCCCAACTAGCGGACAATGAGCAGTTCTTC.

This clonotype was counted only a few times. The chain combines TRBV20-1 with TRBJ2-5; no reliable D call. CDR3 length: 13 amino acids. The germline gives CDR1 DFQATT, CDR2 SNEGSKA (reference sequence). Trimming took off 3 bases at V and 5 bases at J, with 13 bases between the two ends. As DNA, the CDR3 is TGCAGTGCTAGCGTCCTGGGTCTTGAGACCCAGTACTTC. Protein sequence: CSASVLGLETQYF.

This clonotype was observed a few times. The chain combines TRBV7-3 with TRBJ1-1, with D uncertain. V was clipped by 2 bases and J by 3 bases, with 10 bases between them. The germline V gene encodes CDR1 SGHTA and CDR2 FQGTGA. The CDR3 covers 14 residues. CDR3 protein: CASSLYGSDTEAFF. The CDR3 DNA is TGTGCCAGCAGCTTATATGGCTCGGACACTGAAGCTTTCTTT. The complete variable domain, with remaining parts taken from reference TRBV7-3 and TRBJ1-1, reads GAGVSQTPSNKVTEKGKYVELRCDPISGHTALYWYRQSLGQGPEFLIYFQGTGAADDSGLPNDRFFAVRPEGSVSTLKIQRTERGDSAVYLCASSLYGSDTEAFFGQGTRLTVV.

This clonotype showed up many times. The J gene is TRBJ2-1, the V gene TRBV20-1; a possible D gene is TRBD2 (5 bases). Between the trimmed V and J ends, which lost 6 bases and 4 bases, there was a span of 7 bases. This CDR3 spans 11 amino acids. Germline V CDR1 and CDR2: DFQATT, SNEGSKA (reference sequence). The CDR3 here is CSALGYNEQFF. DNA for the CDR3: TGCAGTGCACTAGGTTACAATGAGCAGTTCTTC.

This clonotype has more than one count but fewer than ten. The CDR3 sequence is CASAPGTGARQPQHF. The CDR3 nucleotides are TGTGCCAGCGCCCCCGGAACAGGGGCGCGCCAGCCCCAGCATTTT. V gene TRBV12-3 or TRBV12-4 combines with J gene TRBJ1-5; the match to TRBD1 covers 7 bases. The CDR3 is 15 residues long. Trimming removed 8 bases from V and 7 bases from J; junction bases left unmatched: 14.

This clonotype was seen repeatedly, ten times or more. CDR3 sequence (DNA): TGCGCCAGCAGCCAAGATTCGGGGGGGATTGGAACCTACGAGCAGTACTTC. This gives the protein CASSQDSGGIGTYEQYF. The chain uses TRBV5-1 and TRBJ2-7; 8 bases agree with TRBD2. After removal of 4 bases from V and 2 bases from J, the junction contained 14 bases not matched to a gene. The CDR3 extends over 17 amino acids. Germline lookup yields CDR1 SGHRS and CDR2 YFSETQ.

This clonotype occurred many times. The rearrangement links TRBV27 to TRBJ1-6; TRBD1 matches 8 bases. Per the germline V gene, CDR1 is MNHEY and CDR2 is SMNVEV (reference sequence). The CDR3 spans 15 residues. After removal of 8 bases from V and 6 bases from J, the junction contained 9 bases not matched to a gene. The CDR3: CASGGQVWGNSPLHF. In DNA form, the CDR3 reads TGTGCCAGCGGGGGACAGGTGTGGGGTAATTCACCCCTCCACTTT.

Here the CDR3 DNA reads TGTGCCAGCTCACCGGCTCTGAGTGATACGCAGTATTTT. Amino acid sequence: CASSPALSDTQYF. The rearrangement joins TRBV18 to TRBJ2-3, with unresolved D. Germline values: CDR1 KGHSH, CDR2 LQKENI. This CDR3 contains 13 residues. The ends were cut back, 3 bases at V and 6 bases at J, with 10 bases in the middle. Based on the CDR3 plus reference TRBV18 and TRBJ2-3, the full variable domain is NAGVMQNPRHLVRRRGQEARLRCSPMKGHSHVYWYRQLPEEGLKFMVYLQKENIIDESGMPKERFSAEFPKEGPSILRIQQVVRGDSAAYFCASSPALSDTQYFGPGTRLTVL.

In its sample, this clonotype was seen many times. J is TRBJ1-2 and V is TRBV5-1; D is unclear. This CDR3 comprises 13 residues. Trimming removed 3 bases from V and 8 bases from J, with 14 bases in between. From germline, CDR1 is SGHRS and CDR2 YFSETQ. The CDR3 protein is CASSSIPPRGYTF. The CDR3 DNA follows: TGCGCCAGCAGCTCAATCCCCCCCAGGGGCTACACCTTC.

This chain links TRBV5-1 with TRBJ1-1; 8 bases match TRBD1. After removal of 1 base from V and 4 bases from J, the junction contained 9 bases not matched to a gene. Per germline, CDR1 SGHRS and CDR2 YFSETQ. The CDR3 length is 16 residues. Here the CDR3 reads CASSLTQGAPTTEAFF. CDR3 in DNA: TGCGCCAGCAGCTTGACGCAGGGGGCGCCGACCACTGAAGCTTTCTTT.

This clonotype was recorded a few times. The rearrangement joins TRBV12-3 or TRBV12-4 to TRBJ1-3; no reliable D call. CDR3 length equals 14 residues. Trimming shortened V by 6 bases and J by 3 bases, and 12 bases separated the two germline ends. CDR3 region: CASSSGAGGNTIYF. The CDR3 DNA sequence: TGTGCCAGCAGCTCGGGTGCTGGTGGAAACACCATATATTTT.

On this clonotype: A much larger clonotype is one base distant, so this may be a read error. This chain links TRBV15 with TRBJ2-7, with D possibly being TRBD1 (6 bases). CDR3 length: 13 residues. Per germline, CDR1 LNHNV and CDR2 YYDKDF (reference sequence). CDR3 sequence: CATNRGTQYEQYF. DNA of the CDR3: TGTGCCACCAACAGAGGGACACAGTACGAGCAGTACTTC. Drawing the rest from reference TRBV15 and TRBJ2-7, the complete variable domain is DAMVIQNPRYQVTQFGKPVTLSCSQTLNHNVMYWYQQKSSQAPKLLFHYYDKDFNNEADTPDNFQSRRPNTSFCFLDIRSPGLGDTAMYLCATNRGTQYEQYFGPGTRLTVT.

V gene TRBV6-5 combines with J gene TRBJ2-7, with 11 nucleotides matching TRBD2. Trimming cost V 2 bases and J 0 bases; bases outside gene matches: 6. The CDR3 extends over 17 amino acids. Germline values: CDR1 MNHEY, CDR2 SVGAGI. The CDR3 loop reads CASSYPSGRSSSYEQYF. CDR3 nucleotides: TGTGCCAGCAGTTACCCTAGCGGGAGGTCTAGCTCCTACGAGCAGTACTTC.

Ten or more counts support this clonotype. The chain links TRBV5-6 to TRBJ2-7; D not resolved. Germline V CDR1 and CDR2: SGHDT, YYEEEE. The V gene lost 2 bases and the J gene lost 7 bases, with 10 bases spanning the gap. The CDR3 runs 12 residues. CDR3 sequence (DNA): TGTGCCAGCAGCTTCGTTCACAGTGAGCAGTACTTC. It yields the protein CASSFVHSEQYF.

This clonotype has at least ten counts. A junction end diverges from the germline sequence, so it may reflect a read error. The chain couples TRBV5-1 to TRBJ2-5; no clear D gene. The CDR3 extends over 13 amino acids. Germline values: CDR1 SGHRS, CDR2 YFSETQ. The CDR3 sequence is CASSLASQETQYF. CDR3 bases: TGTGCCAGCAGCTTGGCCTCACAAGAGACCCAGTACTTC.

The table lists this clonotype with many counts. The chain joins TRBV20-1 to TRBJ2-3; D unresolved. The CDR3 runs to 12 residues. The V gene's germline CDR1 is DFQATT and CDR2 SNEGSKA (reference sequence). Deletions cut 6 bases from V and 2 bases from J, with 9 bases between. The CDR3 DNA is TGCAGTGCCCCCCAACTCACAGATACGCAGTATTTT. Residues: CSAPQLTDTQYF.

The chain has TRBV12-3 or TRBV12-4 and TRBJ2-5, with 10 bases fitting TRBD1. The CDR3 sequence is 17 residues long. J lost 4 bases, V lost 5 bases, and 13 bases had no gene match. The CDR3 sequence: CASSVGQGNTGRETQYF. The DNA for the CDR3 is TGTGCCAGCAGTGTGGGACAGGGGAATACCGGGCGAGAGACCCAGTACTTC.

The chain couples TRBV20-1 to TRBJ1-2; D perhaps matches TRBD1 (5 bases). This CDR3 is built from 12 residues. Looked up from germline, CDR1 is DFQATT and CDR2 is SNEGSKA (reference sequence). V lost 6 bases and J 4 bases, leaving 12 bases between the germline ends. The CDR3 region is CSATDSTYGYTF. The CDR3, as DNA: TGCAGTGCGACAGACAGCACCTATGGCTACACCTTC.

The V call is TRBV7-8, the J call TRBJ1-3, with 8 positions matching TRBD1. With V trimmed by 5 bases and J by 0 bases, 3 bases remained unmatched. In germline, CDR1 is SGHVS, CDR2 FQNEAQ. The CDR3 consists of 15 residues. CDR3: CASSPDRVSGNTIYF. In DNA form, the CDR3 reads TGTGCCAGCAGCCCGGACAGGGTCTCTGGAAACACCATATATTTT.

This clonotype was counted a few times. The chain recombines TRBV28 with TRBJ1-4, with 10 bases matching TRBD1. The CDR3 has 16 residues. The junction had 7 bases not matched to a gene; V was cut back by 1 base and J by 8 bases. Germline lookup yields CDR1 MDHEN and CDR2 SYDVKM. CDR3 bases: TGTGCCAGCAGTTTATCGACAGGGGGCGCAGGAGAAAAACTGTTTTTT. Translating it yields CASSLSTGGAGEKLFF.

The V and J genes are TRBV4-3 and TRBJ2-1; the D call may be TRBD1 or TRBD2 (5 bases each). Germline-derived CDR1 and CDR2 are LGHNA and YSLEER. V gave up 3 bases and J gave up 1 base, with 13 bases separating them. CDR3 size: 16 residues. DNA for the CDR3: TGCGCCAGCAGCCAGAGGGGTAGGGCGTCCTACAATGAGCAGTTCTTC. Translating it yields CASSQRGRASYNEQFF.

In its sample, this clonotype was seen a few times. This chain joins TRBV20-1 and TRBJ2-5, with D perhaps matching TRBD1 or TRBD2 (5 bases each). The ends were cut back, 6 bases at V and 13 bases at J, with 18 bases in the middle. Germline values: CDR1 DFQATT, CDR2 SNEGSKA (reference sequence). This CDR3 is 11 amino acids long. DNA for the CDR3: TGCAGTGCCCTTCGGGGCGGAAACGGGTACTTC. This gives the protein CSALRGGNGYF.

This clonotype was seen ten or more times. This sequence joins TRBV4-3 and TRBJ1-2; D gene unclear. This CDR3 has 12 amino acids. Trimming removed 3 bases at V and 4 bases at J, with 6 bases between. Germline CDR1 reads LGHNA; CDR2 reads YSLEER. The CDR3: CASSQGIYGYTF. CDR3 nucleotides: TGCGCCAGCAGCCAGGGGATCTATGGCTACACCTTC.

This clonotype showed up just a few times. The chain has TRBV4-2 and TRBJ1-6, with unresolved D. Per germline, CDR1 LGHNA and CDR2 YNFKEQ. This CDR3 region has 16 residues. Trimming pared 7 bases from V and 2 bases from J, leaving 15 bases between. CDR3 amino acids: CASTRTSTAYNSPLHF. Written as DNA, the CDR3 is TGTGCCAGCACTCGGACCAGTACTGCCTATAATTCACCCCTCCACTTT.

This clonotype was observed a few times. The chain combines TRBV20-1 with TRBJ2-1; 14 positions match TRBD2. Germline-derived CDR1 and CDR2 are DFQATT and SNEGSKA (reference sequence). The CDR3 is 14 residues long. V dropped 1 base and J dropped 15; count of bases not matched to a gene: 8. CDR3 sequence (DNA): TGCAGTGCTAGAGGGACTAGCGGGGGGCGGATGTCGTTCTTC. It codes for CSARGTSGGRMSFF.

This clonotype appeared many times. Here the CDR3 reads CSVEDRTSGSLETQYF. DNA for the CDR3: TGCAGCGTTGAAGATCGGACTAGCGGGAGTTTAGAGACCCAGTACTTC. This sequence joins TRBV29-1 and TRBJ2-5; 13 bases are shared with TRBD2. The germline CDR1 and CDR2 sequences are SQVTM and ANQGSEA. V lost 0 bases, J lost 4 bases, and 5 bases stayed unmatched. CDR3 length equals 16 residues.

This clonotype has just a few counts. The chain joins TRBV29-1 to TRBJ2-5; D remains unclear. V was pared by 8 bases and J by 3 bases, with 13 bases between. Looked up from germline, CDR1 is SQVTM and CDR2 is ANQGSEA. This CDR3 has 12 amino acids. CDR3: CSFLGPEETQYF. The CDR3 region has the DNA TGCAGCTTTTTAGGGCCGGAAGAGACCCAGTACTTC.

The sample holds a few counts of this clonotype. The chain uses TRBV11-1 and TRBJ2-3, with 7 bases identical to TRBD2. Looked up from germline, CDR1 is SGHAT and CDR2 is FQDESV (reference sequence). The CDR3 has 18 amino acids. Trimming removed 5 bases from V and 5 bases from J; junction bases left unmatched: 19. CDR3 nucleotide sequence: TGTGCCAGCAGCAAGCCCACGCCCAGCGGGGAGCGGAGAGATACGCAGTATTTT. This encodes CASSKPTPSGERRDTQYF.

This chain uses TRBV9 with TRBJ2-3; no reliable D call. The CDR3 extends over 14 amino acids. Germline V gene lookup returns CDR1 SGDLS and CDR2 YYNGEE. Trimming pared 4 bases from V and 2 bases from J, leaving 11 bases between. The CDR3: CASSLKPATDTQYF. DNA of the CDR3: TGTGCCAGCAGCCTGAAACCAGCCACAGATACGCAGTATTTT.